Each of the 17 T cell receptor beta chains below was sequenced from the same sample in a study of shared clonotypes between healthy human individuals. The method was immunoSEQ multiplex PCR; TCRdb's version includes in-frame clones alone and lacks a portion of them. The sample has roughly 2.6 million clones, around 90% seen once. The sequencing sample was made of naive CD4+ T cells sorted from blood. Subset indicated: CD45RA+ positively selected. These receptors all come from a man aged 18-30 years in good health.

The chain uses TRBV4-1 and TRBJ1-5; D gene unclear. Trimming took off 1 base at V and 10 bases at J, with 11 bases between the two ends. The germline V gene encodes CDR1 MGHRA and CDR2 YSYEKL. The CDR3 extends over 13 amino acids. For the CDR3, the DNA is TGCGCCAGCAGCCAAGGGCTGGACTCTCCCCAGCATTTT. Amino acids: CASSQGLDSPQHF.

In its sample, this clone was seen once. CDR3 residues: CASSVVGKMNTEAFF. CDR3 in DNA: TGTGCCAGCAGCGTAGTGGGGAAAATGAACACTGAAGCTTTCTTT. V gene TRBV9 combines with J gene TRBJ1-1; no clear D. CDR1 is SGDLS and CDR2 is YYNGEE in the germline V gene. The CDR3 is 15 amino acids. V lost 0 bases and J 0 bases, leaving 9 bases between the germline ends.

This chain connects TRBV7-2 to TRBJ2-5; D gene ambiguous. The DNA end is more similar to TRBJ2-7, so the J call may be wrong. CDR3 length: 11 residues. CDR1 is SGHTA and CDR2 is FQGNSA in the germline V gene. CDR3 sequence (DNA): TGTGCCAGCAGCTGGGCCTACGAGCAGTACTTC. It yields the protein CASSWAYEQYF.

The chain couples TRBV18 to TRBJ2-7, with a possible D match to TRBD1 (6 bases). CDR3 length equals 13 residues. Trimming took 2 bases from V and 7 from J, leaving 12 bases between them. Germline V gene data show CDR1 as KGHSH and CDR2 as LQKENI. The DNA of the CDR3 is TGTGCCAGCTCACCAGGGGCAGGGGATGAGCAGTACTTC. This encodes CASSPGAGDEQYF.

V usage is TRBV2 and J usage is TRBJ2-1; 12 bases are a match to TRBD2. V dropped 5 bases and J dropped 4; count of bases not matched to a gene: 3. There are 15 residues in the CDR3. Germline values: CDR1 SNHLY, CDR2 FYNNEI. CDR3 bases: TGTGCCAGCAGTCGGACTAGCGGGGTTTACAATGAGCAGTTCTTC. This gives the protein CASSRTSGVYNEQFF.

The V and J genes are TRBV4-1 and TRBJ2-1; 11 nucleotides agree with TRBD2. V gave up 4 bases and J gave up 4 bases; unmatched junction bases: 6. There are 16 residues in the CDR3. Looked up from germline, CDR1 is MGHRA and CDR2 is YSYEKL. The chain's CDR3 is CASSRLLAGAYNEQFF. CDR3 coding DNA: TGCGCCAGCAGCCGCCTACTAGCGGGGGCGTACAATGAGCAGTTCTTC.

V and J are TRBV18 and TRBJ2-3; 8 bases are shared with TRBD2. This CDR3 comprises 15 residues. Per germline, CDR1 KGHSH and CDR2 LQKENI. The V segment lost 0 bases and the J segment 5 bases; nucleotides outside the gene matches: 4. This CDR3 is CASSPPSGVGDTQYF. The CDR3 DNA reads as TGTGCCAGCTCACCACCTAGCGGGGTGGGAGATACGCAGTATTTT. Filled out from reference TRBV18 and TRBJ2-3, the complete variable domain reads NAGVMQNPRHLVRRRGQEARLRCSPMKGHSHVYWYRQLPEEGLKFMVYLQKENIIDESGMPKERFSAEFPKEGPSILRIQQVVRGDSAAYFCASSPPSGVGDTQYFGPGTRLTVL.

V usage is TRBV6-6 and J usage is TRBJ1-5, with a weak D call TRBD1 (5 bases). CDR3 size: 13 residues. The ends were cut back, 6 bases at V and 9 bases at J, with 15 bases in the middle. Germline V gives CDR1 MNHNY, CDR2 SVGAGI (reference sequence). The CDR3 region has the DNA TGTGCCAGCAGCTGGGACCCAGGACGGCCCCAGCATTTT. Translated: CASSWDPGRPQHF.

The chain has TRBV19 and TRBJ2-2, with 8 bases matching TRBD1. After removal of 6 bases from V and 7 bases from J, the junction contained 10 bases not matched to a gene. Looked up from germline, CDR1 is LNHDA and CDR2 is SQIVND (reference sequence). The CDR3 loop spans 15 amino acids. CDR3 amino acids: CASRKGQGIVGELFF. CDR3 DNA sequence: TGTGCCAGTAGAAAAGGACAGGGTATAGTCGGGGAGCTGTTTTTT.

The V gene is TRBV4-1, the J gene TRBJ1-6; 9 bases map to TRBD1. J lost 9 bases, V lost 0 bases, and 9 bases had no gene match. Germline V gives CDR1 MGHRA, CDR2 YSYEKL. The CDR3 spans 17 residues. CDR3 in DNA: TGCGCCAGCAGCCAAGATCGGCGGGTACAGGGGGCTTCACCCCTCCACTTT. It encodes CASSQDRRVQGASPLHF.

In its sample, this clone was seen once. Other DNA variants within this sample encode the same CDR3. V usage is TRBV5-1 and J usage is TRBJ2-2, with 8 bases matching TRBD2. The CDR3 contains 15 residues. CDR1 is SGHRS and CDR2 is YFSETQ in the germline V gene. After removal of 1 base from V and 2 bases from J, the junction contained 1 base not matched to a gene. CDR3 in amino acids: CASSLTSGNTGELFF. The CDR3 DNA reads TGCGCCAGCAGCTTGACTAGCGGAAACACCGGGGAGCTGTTTTTT.

The chain recombines TRBV2 with TRBJ2-2; D is undetermined. The CDR3 is 14 amino acids. Germline CDR1 SNHLY, CDR2 FYNNEI. The V gene lost 6 bases and the J gene lost 4 bases, with 12 bases spanning the gap. The CDR3 DNA sequence: TGTGCCAGCAGCAAGGGCGTCGGCACCGGGGAGCTGTTTTTT. Amino acids: CASSKGVGTGELFF. Filled out from reference TRBV2 and TRBJ2-2, the complete variable domain reads EPEVTQTPSHQVTQMGQEVILRCVPISNHLYFYWYRQILGQKVEFLVSFYNNEISEKSEIFDDQFSVERPDGSNFTLKIRSTKLEDSAMYFCASSKGVGTGELFFGEGSRLTVL.

The rearrangement links TRBV7-3 to TRBJ2-1; D is unclear. CDR3 length equals 14 residues. Deletions cut 2 bases from V and 7 bases from J, with 12 bases between. Per germline, CDR1 SGHTA and CDR2 FQGTGA. CDR3 bases: TGTGCCAGCAGCTTAGGTCCGGGTAGGAATGAGCAGTTCTTC. Translated: CASSLGPGRNEQFF.

This clone is a singleton in its sample. The V and J genes are TRBV5-1 and TRBJ2-3; perhaps TRBD2 as D (5 bases). Germline V CDR1 and CDR2: SGHRS, YFSETQ. V shed 0 bases and J shed 4 bases, with 12 bases lying between them. CDR3 length equals 15 residues. CDR3 sequence reads: CASSLEPAAADTQYF. The CDR3 DNA sequence: TGCGCCAGCAGCTTGGAGCCAGCGGCAGCAGATACGCAGTATTTT.

On this clone itself: The identical CDR3 is also encoded by other nucleotide sequences in the sample. The chain couples TRBV5-1 to TRBJ1-1; the D gene is possibly TRBD1 (5 bases). This CDR3 region has 14 residues. V was clipped by 0 bases and J by 5 bases, with 11 bases between them. Per the germline V gene, CDR1 is SGHRS and CDR2 is YFSETQ. CDR3 DNA: TGCGCCAGCAGCTTGGAAGGCAGGGCTACTGAAGCTTTCTTT. Encoded protein: CASSLEGRATEAFF.

This clone was seen just once. The chain combines TRBV28 with TRBJ2-3, with D possibly being TRBD1 (6 bases). Looked up from germline, CDR1 is MDHEN and CDR2 is SYDVKM. V was shortened by 2 bases and J by 3 bases, with 9 bases between the two germline ends. This CDR3 is 14 amino acids long. CDR3 protein: CASSLDRSTDTQYF. The CDR3 DNA reads TGTGCCAGCAGTTTAGACAGGTCTACAGATACGCAGTATTTT.

The rearrangement joins TRBV28 to TRBJ2-1; TRBD2 matches at 12 bases. The J segment lost 12 bases and the V segment lost 5 bases, leaving 11 bases of the junction unmatched. Per the germline V gene, CDR1 is MDHEN and CDR2 is SYDVKM. The CDR3 contains 15 residues. As DNA, the CDR3 is TGTGCCAGCAGTGCCGGACTAGCGGGGATCTTGGGGCAGTTCTTC. Translated: CASSAGLAGILGQFF.